This T cell receptor beta chain was sequenced during a study of blood T cell repertoires in COVID-19. Across the whole study: The recovered donors of Cohort 3 showed two negative PCRs, clearance, or symptom resolution.

This clone was picked up a small number of times. V was cut by 4 bases and J by 0 bases, with 12 bases left in between. This CDR3 has 15 residues. Germline-derived CDR1 and CDR2 are MDHEN and SYDVKM. Here immunoSEQ multiplex PCR was the method, and the copy in TCRdb shows in-frame clones only, minus some. The sample yields over 150,000 clones, around 80% seen once. The study recruited people aged roughly 18 to 89 years across 24 US areas. Cohort placement rested on clinical history that participants reported themselves. Sequenced input: PBMCs or T cells enriched from blood (not recorded which). This TCR derives from a woman in her seventies in a cohort exposed to, infected with or recovered from COVID-19 (not recorded which). The rearrangement uses TRBV28 and TRBJ1-2; weak D call: TRBD1 (5 bases). This chain's CDR3 is CASSSPAGANYGYTF. CDR3 nucleotide sequence: TGTGCCAGCAGTTCCCCCGCGGGGGCTAACTATGGCTACACCTTC.